This TCR beta chain was profiled in a study of blood T cell repertoires in COVID-19. Study overall: The United States, Italy and Spain supplied acute and convalescent COVID-19 samples. From T cells, B-cell-depleted T cells, or PBMCs came the material, which was cDNA or gDNA.

The germline V gene encodes CDR1 SGHRS and CDR2 YFSETQ. The germline V and J ends were trimmed by 6 bases and 2 bases, with 13 bases remaining between them. This CDR3 has 14 amino acids. Methods used by the authors: Amplification of reference gene primers was used by the study to estimate nucleated cell counts. Sequencing used immunoSEQ multiplex PCR; TCRdb keeps in-frame clones, though not all of them. V and J calls and clone size come straight from that table; D and trimming were deduced from the DNA. The sample lists over 400,000 clones, about 89% occurring once. Seattle participants joined during active infection and were tracked over time.

The sequence was obtained from a woman between 50 and 59 years old with COVID-19, enrolled during active disease. The chain recombines TRBV5-1 with TRBJ2-3; the D is unclear. Sequenced sample: peripheral blood. CDR3 coding DNA: TGCGCCAGCAACTACTACACGAACACAGATACGCAGTATTTT. It is translated as CASNYYTNTDTQYF.